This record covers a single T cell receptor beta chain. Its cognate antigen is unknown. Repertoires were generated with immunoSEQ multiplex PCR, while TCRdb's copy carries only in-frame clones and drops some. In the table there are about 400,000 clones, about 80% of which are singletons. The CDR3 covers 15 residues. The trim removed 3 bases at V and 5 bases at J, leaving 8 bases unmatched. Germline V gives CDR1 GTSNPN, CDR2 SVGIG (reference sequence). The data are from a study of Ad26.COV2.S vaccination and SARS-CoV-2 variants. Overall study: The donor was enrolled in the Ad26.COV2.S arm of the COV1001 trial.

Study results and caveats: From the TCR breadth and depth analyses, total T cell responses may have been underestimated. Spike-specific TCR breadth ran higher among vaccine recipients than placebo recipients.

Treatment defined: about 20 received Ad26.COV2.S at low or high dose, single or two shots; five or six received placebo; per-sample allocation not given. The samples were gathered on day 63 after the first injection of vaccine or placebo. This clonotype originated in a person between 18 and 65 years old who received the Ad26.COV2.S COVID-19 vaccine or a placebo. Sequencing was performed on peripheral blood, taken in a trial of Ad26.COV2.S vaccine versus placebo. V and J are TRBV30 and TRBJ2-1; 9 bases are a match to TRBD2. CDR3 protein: CAWRGYSGSNNEQFF. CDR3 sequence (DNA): TGTGCCTGGAGGGGCTATAGCGGGAGCAACAATGAGCAGTTCTTC.